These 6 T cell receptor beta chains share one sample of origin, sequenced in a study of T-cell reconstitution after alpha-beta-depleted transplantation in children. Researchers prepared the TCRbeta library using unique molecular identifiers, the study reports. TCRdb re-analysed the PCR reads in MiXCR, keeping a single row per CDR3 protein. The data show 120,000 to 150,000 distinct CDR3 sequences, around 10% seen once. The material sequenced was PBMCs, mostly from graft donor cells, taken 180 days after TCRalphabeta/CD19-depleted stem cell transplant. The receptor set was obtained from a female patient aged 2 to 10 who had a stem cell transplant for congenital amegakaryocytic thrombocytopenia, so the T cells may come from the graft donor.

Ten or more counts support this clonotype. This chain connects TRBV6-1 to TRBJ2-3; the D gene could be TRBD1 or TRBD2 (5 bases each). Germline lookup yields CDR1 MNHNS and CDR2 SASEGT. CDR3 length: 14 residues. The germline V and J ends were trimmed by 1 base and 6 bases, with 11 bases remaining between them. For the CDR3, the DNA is TGTGCCAGCAGTGAAGTCGGGACCCCCGATACGCAGTATTTT. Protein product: CASSEVGTPDTQYF.

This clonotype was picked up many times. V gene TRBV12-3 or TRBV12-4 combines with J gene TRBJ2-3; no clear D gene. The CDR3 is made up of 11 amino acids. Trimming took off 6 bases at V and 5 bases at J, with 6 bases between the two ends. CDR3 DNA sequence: TGTGCCAGCAGCCAAGTAGATACGCAGTATTTT. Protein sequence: CASSQVDTQYF.

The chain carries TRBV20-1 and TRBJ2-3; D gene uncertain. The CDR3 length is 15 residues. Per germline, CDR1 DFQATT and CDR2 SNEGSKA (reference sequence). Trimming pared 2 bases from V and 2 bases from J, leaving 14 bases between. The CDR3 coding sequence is TGCAGTGCTAGACAGTTTTCCCAAAACACAGATACGCAGTATTTT. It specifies CSARQFSQNTDTQYF.

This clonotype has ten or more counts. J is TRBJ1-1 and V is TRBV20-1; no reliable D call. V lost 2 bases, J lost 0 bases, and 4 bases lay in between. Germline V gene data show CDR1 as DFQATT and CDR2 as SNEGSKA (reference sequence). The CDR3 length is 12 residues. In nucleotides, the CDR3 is TGCAGTGCTAGACAGATGAACACTGAAGCTTTCTTT. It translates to CSARQMNTEAFF.

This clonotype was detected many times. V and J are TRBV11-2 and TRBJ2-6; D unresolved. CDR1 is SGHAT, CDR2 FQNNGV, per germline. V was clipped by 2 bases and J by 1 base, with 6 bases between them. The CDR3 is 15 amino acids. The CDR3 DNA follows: TGTGCCAGCAGCTTAAAAACTTCTGGGGCCAACGTCCTGACTTTC. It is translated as CASSLKTSGANVLTF.

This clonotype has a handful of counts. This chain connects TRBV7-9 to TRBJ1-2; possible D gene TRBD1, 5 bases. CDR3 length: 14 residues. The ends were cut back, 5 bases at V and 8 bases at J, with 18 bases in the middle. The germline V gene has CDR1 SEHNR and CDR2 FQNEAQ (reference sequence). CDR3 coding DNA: TGTGCCAGCAGCATCCCGCCGGGGGTAGGAGGCTACACCTTC. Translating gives CASSIPPGVGGYTF.